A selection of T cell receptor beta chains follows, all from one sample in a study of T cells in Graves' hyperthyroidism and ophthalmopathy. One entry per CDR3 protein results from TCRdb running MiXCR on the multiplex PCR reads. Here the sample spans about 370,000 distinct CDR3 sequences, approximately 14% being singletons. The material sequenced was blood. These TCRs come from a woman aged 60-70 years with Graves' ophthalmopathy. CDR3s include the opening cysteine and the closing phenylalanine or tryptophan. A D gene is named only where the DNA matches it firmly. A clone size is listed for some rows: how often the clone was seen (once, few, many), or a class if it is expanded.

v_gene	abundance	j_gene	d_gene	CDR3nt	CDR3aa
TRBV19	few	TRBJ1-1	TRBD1	TGTGCCAGTAGTAGCCGGGACAGGGAATGGGGCACTGAAGCTTTCTTT	CASSSRDREWGTEAFF
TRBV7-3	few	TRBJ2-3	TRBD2	TGTGCCAGCAGCTTTGGACTAGCGGGAGGGCCAGATACGCAGTATTTT	CASSFGLAGGPDTQYF
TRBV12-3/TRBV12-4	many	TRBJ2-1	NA	TGTGCCAGCAGTTCAGGAACCGGGACACCCGCTCTCAGTGAGCAGTTCTTC	CASSSGTGTPALSEQFF
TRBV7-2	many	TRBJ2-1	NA	TGTGCCAGCAGCTCGTTAAGGGGCGCCCTTTACAATGAGCAGTTCTTC	CASSSLRGALYNEQFF
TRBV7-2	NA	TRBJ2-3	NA	TGTGCCAGCAGCTCGCCTGGGTACAACCCAGATACGCAGTATTTT	CASSSPGYNPDTQYF
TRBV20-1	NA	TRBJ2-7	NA	TGCAGTGCTAAACAGGGAACCTACGAGCAGTACTTC	CSAKQGTYEQYF
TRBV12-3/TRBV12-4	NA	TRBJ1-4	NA	TGTGCCAGCAGGGTTAAAAGGGGTAATGAAAAACTGTTTTTT	CASRVKRGNEKLFF
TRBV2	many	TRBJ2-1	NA	TGTGCCAGCAGTGAGGTTCGTGGCAGGCAGTTCTTC	CASSEVRGRQFF
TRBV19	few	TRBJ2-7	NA	TGTGCCAGTAGCATCCGGGACGGAGCCTACGAGCAGTACTTC	CASSIRDGAYEQYF
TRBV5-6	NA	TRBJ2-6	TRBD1	TGTGCCAGCAGCCGATCGACAGGGGGCGTAGCTGGGGCCAACGTCCTGACTTTC	CASSRSTGGVAGANVLTF
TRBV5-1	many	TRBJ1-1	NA	TGCGCCAGCAGCTTGGGCACGGGTGAAGCTTTCTTT	CASSLGTGEAFF
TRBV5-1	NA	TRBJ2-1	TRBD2	TGCGCCAGCGGGCGAGTAGCGGGGGCCTACAATGAGCAGTTCTTC	CASGRVAGAYNEQFF
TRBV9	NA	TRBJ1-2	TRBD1	TGTGCCAGCAGCGTTACGGGACAGGGGTTAGGCTACACCTTC	CASSVTGQGLGYTF
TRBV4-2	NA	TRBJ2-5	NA	TGTGCCAGCAGCCAAGGGTCAGGGCCTCAGGTGACCCAGTACTTC	CASSQGSGPQVTQYF
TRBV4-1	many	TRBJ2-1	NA	TGCGCCAGCAGCCAAGATGGTAGCGGCTACAATGAGCAGTTCTTC	CASSQDGSGYNEQFF
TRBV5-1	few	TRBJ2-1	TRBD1	TGCGCCAGCAGCTTAGACCCGGGACAGGTGACGTTCTTC	CASSLDPGQVTFF
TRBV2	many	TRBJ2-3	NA	TGTGCAAGGGGGGCGACAGATACGCAGTATTTT	CARGATDTQYF
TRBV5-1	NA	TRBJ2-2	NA	TGCGCCAGCACCGAAGGACTGGGAGCGAACACCGGGGAGCTGTTTTTT	CASTEGLGANTGELFF
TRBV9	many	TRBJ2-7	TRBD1	TGTGCCAGCAGCGTCGGGACAGGGGGAACCTACGAGCAGTACTTC	CASSVGTGGTYEQYF
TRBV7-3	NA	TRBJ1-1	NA	TGTGCCAGCAGCTTAAAGGCAGATATGAACACTGAAGCTTTCTTT	CASSLKADMNTEAFF
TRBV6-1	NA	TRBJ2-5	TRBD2	TGTGCCAGCAGCCTCCCCGGGACTAGCGGGAGCGGGAGGTACTTC	CASSLPGTSGSGRYF
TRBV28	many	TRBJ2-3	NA	TGTGCCAGCAGTCCACCCGGACTGGGTGGGGGTACGCAGTATTTT	CASSPPGLGGGTQYF
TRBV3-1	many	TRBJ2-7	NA	TGTGCCAGCAGCCAAGAGACAGCCGGTCCTTACGAGCAGTACTTC	CASSQETAGPYEQYF
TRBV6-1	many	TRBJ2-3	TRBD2	TGTGCCACTAGCGGGAGGTTGGATACGCAGTATTTT	CATSGRLDTQYF
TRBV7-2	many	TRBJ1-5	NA	TGTGCCAGCTCGACTGGACCCTATAGCAATCAGCCCCAGCATTTT	CASSTGPYSNQPQHF
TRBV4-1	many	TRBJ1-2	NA	TGCGCCAGCAGCCAAGATAAAGGCTGGGGCTACACCTTC	CASSQDKGWGYTF
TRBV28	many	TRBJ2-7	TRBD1	TGTGCCAGCAGTTTAGACAGGGGGGGGGATTACGAGCAGTACTTC	CASSLDRGGDYEQYF
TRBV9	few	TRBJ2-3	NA	TGTGCCAGCAGCGTAGCCGGTCGCTCTAGCACAGATACGCAGTATTTT	CASSVAGRSSTDTQYF
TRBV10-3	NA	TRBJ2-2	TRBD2	TGTGCCATCAGTGGGACTAGCGGGAGGGATGGCCCGACCGGGGAGCTGTTTTTT	CAISGTSGRDGPTGELFF
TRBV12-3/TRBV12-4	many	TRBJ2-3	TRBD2	TGTGCCAGCCTAGCGGGACCCACAGATACGCAGTATTTT	CASLAGPTDTQYF
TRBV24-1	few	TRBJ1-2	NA	TGTGCCACCAGTCTCGGTAGCTTGGGCTACACCTTC	CATSLGSLGYTF
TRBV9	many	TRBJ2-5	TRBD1	TGTGCCAGCACCCTAGGACAGGGATCGGAGACCCAGTACTTC	CASTLGQGSETQYF
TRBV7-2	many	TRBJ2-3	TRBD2	TGTGCCAGCAGCTTCGCTAGCACTCTAGCGGGCAAAAGCACAGATACGCAGTATTTT	CASSFASTLAGKSTDTQYF
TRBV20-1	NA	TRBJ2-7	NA	TGCAGTGTTAGGGCAGGGAGTGCATACGAGCAGTACTTC	CSVRAGSAYEQYF
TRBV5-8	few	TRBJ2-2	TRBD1	TGTGCCAGCAGCTCCGGGACAGGGAACACCGGGGAGCTGTTTTTT	CASSSGTGNTGELFF
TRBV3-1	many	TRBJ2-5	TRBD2	TGTGCCAGCAGCCCCTGGACTAGCGGGAGGGCCGGGGAGACCCAGTACTTC	CASSPWTSGRAGETQYF
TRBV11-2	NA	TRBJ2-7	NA	TGTGCCAGCAGGGGACCCCTCTACGAGCAGTACTTC	CASRGPLYEQYF
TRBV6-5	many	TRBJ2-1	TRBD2	TGTGCCAGCAGTTACTCGAGTGGACTAGCGGACCGAAATGAGCAGTTCTTC	CASSYSSGLADRNEQFF
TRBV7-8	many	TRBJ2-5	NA	TGTGCCAGCACCCAAGGTGGTCTACCCCAAGAGACCCAGTACTTC	CASTQGGLPQETQYF
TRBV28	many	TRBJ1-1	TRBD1	TGTGCCAGCAGTCCCGGGACAGGAAGTGGGAGGAACACTGAAGCTTTCTTT	CASSPGTGSGRNTEAFF
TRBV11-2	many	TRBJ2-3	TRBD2	TGTGCCAGCAGCTTAGTGACTAGCGGAACAGATACGCAGTATTTT	CASSLVTSGTDTQYF
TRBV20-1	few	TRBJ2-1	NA	TGCAGTGCCGGATCCTTATACAATGAGCAGTTCTTC	CSAGSLYNEQFF